This T cell receptor (beta chain) appears in the sequencing data of a study of cytomegalovirus exposure and HLA in healthy donors. The study, taken as a whole, reports: What TCR beta sequences reportedly achieved was accurate prediction of HLA-A and HLA-B alleles in most subjects. In a later analysis, TCR beta V- and J-gene trimming showed a link to a missense DCLRE1C variant.

Germline V gene lookup returns CDR1 MDHEN and CDR2 SYDVKM. The V gene lost 2 bases and the J gene lost 2 bases, with 7 bases spanning the gap. CDR3 length equals 13 residues. 13 Jbeta primers and 60 Vbeta primers were used for the PCR. TCRdb's table, derived via immunoSEQ multiplex PCR, lists solely in-frame clones and lacks some. The table includes about 270,000 clones, approximately 70% detected once. About this clone: Its antigen is undetermined.

Material for sequencing was PBMCs. The V call is TRBV28, the J call TRBJ2-7; D uncertain. This clonotype originated in a female donor in good health and CMV-seronegative. The CDR3, as DNA: TGTGCCAGCAGTTTAAGTCAGACCTACGAGCAGTACTTC. It is translated as CASSLSQTYEQYF.